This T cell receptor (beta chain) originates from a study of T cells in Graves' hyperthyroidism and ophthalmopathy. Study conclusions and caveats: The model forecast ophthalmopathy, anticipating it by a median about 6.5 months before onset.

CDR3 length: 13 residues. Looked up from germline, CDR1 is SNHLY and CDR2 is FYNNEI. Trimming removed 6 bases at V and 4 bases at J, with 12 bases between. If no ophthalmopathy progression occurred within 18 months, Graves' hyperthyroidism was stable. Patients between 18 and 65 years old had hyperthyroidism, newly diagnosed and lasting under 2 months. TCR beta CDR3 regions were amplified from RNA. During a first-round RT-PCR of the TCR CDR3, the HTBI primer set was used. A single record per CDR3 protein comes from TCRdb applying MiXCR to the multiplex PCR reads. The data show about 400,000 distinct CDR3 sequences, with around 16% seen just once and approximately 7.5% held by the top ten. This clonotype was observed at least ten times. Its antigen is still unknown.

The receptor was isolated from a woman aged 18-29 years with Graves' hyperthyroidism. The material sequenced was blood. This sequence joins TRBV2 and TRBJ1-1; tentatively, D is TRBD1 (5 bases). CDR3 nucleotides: TGTGCCAGCAGCGGCCTGGGGGTCACTGAAGCTTTCTTT. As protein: CASSGLGVTEAFF.